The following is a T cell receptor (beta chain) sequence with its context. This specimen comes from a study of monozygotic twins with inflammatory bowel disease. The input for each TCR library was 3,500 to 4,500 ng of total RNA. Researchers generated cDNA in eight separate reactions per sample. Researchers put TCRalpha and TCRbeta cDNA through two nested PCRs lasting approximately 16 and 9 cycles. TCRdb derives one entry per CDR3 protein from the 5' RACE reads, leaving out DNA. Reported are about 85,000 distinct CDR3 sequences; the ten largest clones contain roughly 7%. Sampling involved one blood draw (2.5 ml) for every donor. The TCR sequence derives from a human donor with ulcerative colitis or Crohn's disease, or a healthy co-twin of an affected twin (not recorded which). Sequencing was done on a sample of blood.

The chain's CDR3 is CASSEVGRYEQYF. This rearrangement joins TRBV18 to TRBJ2-7; TCRdb indicates TRBD2, and absent DNA this call remains unverified. Germline V gene data show CDR1 as KGHSH and CDR2 as LQKENI. CDR3 length equals 13 residues.